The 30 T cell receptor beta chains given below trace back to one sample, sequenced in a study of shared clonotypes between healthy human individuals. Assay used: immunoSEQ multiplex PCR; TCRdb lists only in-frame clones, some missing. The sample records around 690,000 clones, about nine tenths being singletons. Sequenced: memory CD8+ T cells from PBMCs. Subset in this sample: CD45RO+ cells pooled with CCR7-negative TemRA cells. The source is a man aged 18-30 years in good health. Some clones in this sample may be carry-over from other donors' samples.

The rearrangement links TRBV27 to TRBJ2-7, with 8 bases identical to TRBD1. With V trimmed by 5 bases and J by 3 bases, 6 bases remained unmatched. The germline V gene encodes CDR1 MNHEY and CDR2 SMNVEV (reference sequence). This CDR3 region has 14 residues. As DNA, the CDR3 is TGTGCCAGCAGTCGCAGGACAGGGCACTACGAGCAGTACTTC. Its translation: CASSRRTGHYEQYF.

The CDR3 region is CASSYGTGNTEAFF. CDR3 DNA sequence: TGTGCCAGCAGCTACGGGACAGGGAACACTGAAGCTTTCTTT. The chain is built from TRBV5-6 and TRBJ1-1; 8 nucleotides line up with TRBD1. This CDR3 region has 14 residues. Germline V gives CDR1 SGHDT, CDR2 YYEEEE. V trimming: 3 bases; J trimming: 1 base; junction bases outside the gene matches: 2.

CDR3 DNA: TGCGCCAGCAGCCAAGACCGAGCGATCTACAATGAGCAGTTCTTC. Translating gives CASSQDRAIYNEQFF. V usage is TRBV4-3 and J usage is TRBJ2-1; D is unresolved. Germline V lookup: CDR1 LGHNA, CDR2 YSLEER. Between the trimmed V and J ends, which lost 0 bases and 3 bases, there was a span of 9 bases. The CDR3 consists of 15 residues.

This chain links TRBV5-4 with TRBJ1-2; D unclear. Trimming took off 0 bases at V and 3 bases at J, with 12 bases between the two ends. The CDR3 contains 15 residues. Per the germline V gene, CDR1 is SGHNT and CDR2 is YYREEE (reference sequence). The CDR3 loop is CASSLERGYDYGYTF. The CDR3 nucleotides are TGTGCCAGCAGCTTGGAGCGGGGTTACGACTATGGCTACACCTTC. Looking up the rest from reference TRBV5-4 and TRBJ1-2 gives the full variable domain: ETGVTQSPTHLIKTRGQQVTLRCSSQSGHNTVSWYQQALGQGPQFIFQYYREEENGRGNFPPRFSGLQFPNYSSELNVNALELDDSALYLCASSLERGYDYGYTFGSGTRLTVV.

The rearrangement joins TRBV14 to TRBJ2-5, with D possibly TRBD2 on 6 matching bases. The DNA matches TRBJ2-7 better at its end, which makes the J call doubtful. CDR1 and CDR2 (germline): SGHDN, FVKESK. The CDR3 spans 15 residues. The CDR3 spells CASSRAVTSSYEQYF. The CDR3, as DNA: TGTGCCAGCAGCCGGGCGGTGACTAGCTCCTACGAGCAGTACTTC.

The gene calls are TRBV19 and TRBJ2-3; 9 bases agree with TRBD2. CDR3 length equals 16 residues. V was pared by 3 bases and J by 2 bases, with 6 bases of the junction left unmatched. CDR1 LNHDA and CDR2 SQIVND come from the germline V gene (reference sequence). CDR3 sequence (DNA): TGTGCCAGTAGTATGTTGGCTAGCGGGGACACAGATACGCAGTATTTT. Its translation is CASSMLASGDTDTQYF.

In DNA, the CDR3 is TGTGCCAGCAGCACTAAGGGGCAGGGTATCTACGAGCAGTACTTC. Its translation is CASSTKGQGIYEQYF. The chain links TRBV7-9 to TRBJ2-7; weak D call: TRBD1 (5 bases). CDR1 is SEHNR and CDR2 is FQNEAQ in the germline V gene (reference sequence). The ends were cut back, 5 bases at V and 3 bases at J, with 17 bases in the middle. CDR3 size: 15 residues.

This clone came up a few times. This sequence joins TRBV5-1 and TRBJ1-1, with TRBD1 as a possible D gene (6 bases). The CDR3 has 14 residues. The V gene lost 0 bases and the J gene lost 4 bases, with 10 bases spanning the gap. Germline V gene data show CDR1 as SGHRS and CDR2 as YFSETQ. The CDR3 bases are TGCGCCAGCAGCTTGGAGGGCAGGGGCACTGAAGCTTTCTTT. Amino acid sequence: CASSLEGRGTEAFF.

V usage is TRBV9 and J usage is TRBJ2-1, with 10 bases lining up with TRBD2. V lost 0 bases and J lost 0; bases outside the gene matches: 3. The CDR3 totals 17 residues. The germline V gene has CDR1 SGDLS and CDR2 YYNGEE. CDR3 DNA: TGTGCCAGCAGCGTAGTGGCTAGCGGGAGCTCCTACAATGAGCAGTTCTTC. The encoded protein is CASSVVASGSSYNEQFF.

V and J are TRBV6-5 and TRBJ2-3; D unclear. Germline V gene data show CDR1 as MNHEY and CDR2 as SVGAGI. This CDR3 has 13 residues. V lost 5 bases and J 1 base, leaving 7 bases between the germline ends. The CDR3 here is CASSPWGTDTQYF. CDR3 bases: TGTGCCAGCAGTCCCTGGGGCACAGATACGCAGTATTTT.

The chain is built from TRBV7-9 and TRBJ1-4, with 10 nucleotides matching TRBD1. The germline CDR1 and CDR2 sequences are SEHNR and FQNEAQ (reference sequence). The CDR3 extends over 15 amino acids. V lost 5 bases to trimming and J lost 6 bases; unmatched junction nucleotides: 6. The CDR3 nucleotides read TGTGCCAGCAGCCCCCGACAGGGGGCGCATGAAAAACTGTTTTTT. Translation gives CASSPRQGAHEKLFF.

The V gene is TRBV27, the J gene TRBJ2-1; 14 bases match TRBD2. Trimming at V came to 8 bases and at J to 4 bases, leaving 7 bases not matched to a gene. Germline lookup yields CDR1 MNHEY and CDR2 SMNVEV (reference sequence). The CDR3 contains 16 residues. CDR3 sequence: CASSGLAGVSYNEQFF. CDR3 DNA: TGTGCCAGCTCGGGACTAGCGGGAGTATCATACAATGAGCAGTTCTTC.

The CDR3 loop is CASSYSNRAAQHF. CDR3 nucleotides: TGTGCCAGCAGTTACTCGAACCGCGCGGCCCAGCATTTT. This chain connects TRBV6-5 to TRBJ1-5, with D unclear. The CDR3 has 13 residues. With 0 bases removed from V and 11 bases from J, the gap between germline ends came to 11 bases. CDR1 is MNHEY and CDR2 is SVGAGI in the germline V gene.

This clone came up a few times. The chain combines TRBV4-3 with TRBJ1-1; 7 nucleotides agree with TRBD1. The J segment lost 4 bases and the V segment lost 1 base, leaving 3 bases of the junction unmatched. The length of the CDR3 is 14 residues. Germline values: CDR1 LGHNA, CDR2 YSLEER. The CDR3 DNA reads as TGCGCCAGCAGCCAAGTCGAGGGGGCCACTGAAGCTTTCTTT. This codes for CASSQVEGATEAFF.

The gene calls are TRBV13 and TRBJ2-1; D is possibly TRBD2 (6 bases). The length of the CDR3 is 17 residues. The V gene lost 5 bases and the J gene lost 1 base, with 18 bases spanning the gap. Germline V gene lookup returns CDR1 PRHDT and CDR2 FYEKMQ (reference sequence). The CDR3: CASSPPRERRSYNEQFF. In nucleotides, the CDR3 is TGTGCCAGCAGCCCCCCCCGGGAGCGGAGGTCCTACAATGAGCAGTTCTTC.

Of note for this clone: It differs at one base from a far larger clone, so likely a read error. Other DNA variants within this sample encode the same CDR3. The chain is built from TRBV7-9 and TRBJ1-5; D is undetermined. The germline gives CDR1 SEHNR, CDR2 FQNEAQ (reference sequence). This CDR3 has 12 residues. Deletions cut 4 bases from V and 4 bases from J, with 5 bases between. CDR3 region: CASSSGNQPQHF. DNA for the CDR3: TGTGCCAGCAGCTCCGGGAATCAGCCCCAGCATTTT. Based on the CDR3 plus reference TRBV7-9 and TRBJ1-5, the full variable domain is DTGVSQNPRHKITKRGQNVTFRCDPISEHNRLYWYRQTLGQGPEFLTYFQNEAQLEKSRLLSDRFSAERPKGSFSTLEIQRTEQGDSAMYLCASSSGNQPQHFGDGTRLSIL.

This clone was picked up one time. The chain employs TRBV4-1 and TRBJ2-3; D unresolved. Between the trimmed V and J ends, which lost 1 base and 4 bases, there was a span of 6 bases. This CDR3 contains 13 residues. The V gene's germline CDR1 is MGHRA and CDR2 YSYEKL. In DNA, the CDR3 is TGCGCCAGCAGCCAAGGCGCGCCAGATACGCAGTATTTT. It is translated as CASSQGAPDTQYF.

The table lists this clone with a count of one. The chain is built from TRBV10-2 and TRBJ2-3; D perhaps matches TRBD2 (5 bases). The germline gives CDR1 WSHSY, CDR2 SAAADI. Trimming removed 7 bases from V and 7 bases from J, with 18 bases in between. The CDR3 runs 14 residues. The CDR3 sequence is CASTEADSLNTQYF. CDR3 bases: TGCGCCAGCACCGAAGCGGACTCTCTGAATACGCAGTATTTT.

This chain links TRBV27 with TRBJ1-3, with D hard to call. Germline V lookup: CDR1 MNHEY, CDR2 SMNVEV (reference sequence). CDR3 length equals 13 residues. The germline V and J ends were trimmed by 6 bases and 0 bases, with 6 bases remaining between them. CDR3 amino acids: CASSEASGNTIYF. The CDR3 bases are TGTGCCAGCAGCGAGGCCTCTGGAAACACCATATATTTT.

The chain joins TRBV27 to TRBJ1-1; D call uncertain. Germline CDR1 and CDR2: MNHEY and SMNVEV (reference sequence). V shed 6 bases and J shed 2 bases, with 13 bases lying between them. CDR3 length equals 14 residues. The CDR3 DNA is TGTGCCAGCAGCCTCAACGTGATTAACACTGAAGCTTTCTTT. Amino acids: CASSLNVINTEAFF.

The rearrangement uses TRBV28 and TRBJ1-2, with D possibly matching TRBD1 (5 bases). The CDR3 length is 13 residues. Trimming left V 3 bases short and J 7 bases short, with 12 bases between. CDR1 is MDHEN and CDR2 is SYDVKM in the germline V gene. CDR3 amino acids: CASSLGQAAGYTF. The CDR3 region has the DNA TGTGCCAGCAGTTTGGGGCAGGCGGCTGGCTACACCTTC.

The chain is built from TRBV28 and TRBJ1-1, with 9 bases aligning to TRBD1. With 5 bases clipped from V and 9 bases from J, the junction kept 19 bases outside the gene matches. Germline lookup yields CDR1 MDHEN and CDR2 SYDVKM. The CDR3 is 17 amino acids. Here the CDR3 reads CASSPTGGAKSQRKAFF. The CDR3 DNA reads TGTGCCAGCAGTCCAACAGGGGGCGCGAAGTCCCAAAGAAAAGCTTTCTTT.

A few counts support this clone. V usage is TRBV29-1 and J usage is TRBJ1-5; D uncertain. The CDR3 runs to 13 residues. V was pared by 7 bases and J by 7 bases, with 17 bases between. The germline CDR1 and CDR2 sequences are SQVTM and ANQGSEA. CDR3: CSARSGEGQPQHF. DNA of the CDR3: TGCAGCGCCCGCAGTGGAGAGGGCCAGCCCCAGCATTTT.

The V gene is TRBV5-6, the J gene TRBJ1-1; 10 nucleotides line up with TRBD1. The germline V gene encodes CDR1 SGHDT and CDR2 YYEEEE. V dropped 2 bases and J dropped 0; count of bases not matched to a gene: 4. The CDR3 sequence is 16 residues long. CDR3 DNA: TGTGCCAGCAGCTTCGGACAGGGGGGGATGAACACTGAAGCTTTCTTT. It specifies CASSFGQGGMNTEAFF.

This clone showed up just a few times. CDR3 loop: CASSSLLSGLGGELFF. The CDR3 DNA sequence: TGTGCCAGCAGTTCTCTCCTTAGCGGGTTAGGCGGGGAGCTGTTTTTT. V and J are TRBV27 and TRBJ2-2; TRBD2 agrees at 7 bases. With 4 bases clipped from V and 7 bases from J, the junction kept 12 bases outside the gene matches. This CDR3 is 16 amino acids long. Per germline, CDR1 MNHEY and CDR2 SMNVEV (reference sequence).

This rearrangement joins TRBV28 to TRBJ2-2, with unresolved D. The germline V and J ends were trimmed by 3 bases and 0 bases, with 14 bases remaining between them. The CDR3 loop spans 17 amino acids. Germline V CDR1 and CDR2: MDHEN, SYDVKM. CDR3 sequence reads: CASSFVGRYSNTGELFF. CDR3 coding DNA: TGTGCCAGCAGTTTCGTCGGCAGGTACTCGAACACCGGGGAGCTGTTTTTT.

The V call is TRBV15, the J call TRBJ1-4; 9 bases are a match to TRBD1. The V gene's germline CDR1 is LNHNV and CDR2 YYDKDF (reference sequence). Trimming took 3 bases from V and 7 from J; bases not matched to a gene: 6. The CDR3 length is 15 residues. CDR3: CATSSGTGGSEKLFF. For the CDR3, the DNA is TGTGCCACCAGCAGTGGTACAGGGGGCAGTGAAAAACTGTTTTTT.

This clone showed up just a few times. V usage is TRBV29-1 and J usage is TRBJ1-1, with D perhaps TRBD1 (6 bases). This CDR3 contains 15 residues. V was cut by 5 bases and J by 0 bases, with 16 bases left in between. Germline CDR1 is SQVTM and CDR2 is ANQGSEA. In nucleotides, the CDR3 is TGCAGCGTTCTTTCAGGGGCGGTCATGAACACTGAAGCTTTCTTT. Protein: CSVLSGAVMNTEAFF.

CDR3 region: CASGVAGGINTGELFF. CDR3 nucleotide sequence: TGTGCCAGTGGCGTAGCGGGAGGGATAAACACCGGGGAGCTGTTTTTT. This chain joins TRBV9 and TRBJ2-2, with 11 nucleotides matching TRBD2. Trimming cost V 8 bases and J 2 bases; bases outside gene matches: 8. This CDR3 is built from 16 residues. In germline, CDR1 is SGDLS, CDR2 YYNGEE.

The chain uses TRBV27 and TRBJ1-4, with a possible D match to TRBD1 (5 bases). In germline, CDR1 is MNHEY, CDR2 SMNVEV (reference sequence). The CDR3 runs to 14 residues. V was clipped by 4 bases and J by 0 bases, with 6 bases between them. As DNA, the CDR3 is TGTGCCAGCAGTTGGGGGGCAACTAATGAAAAACTGTTTTTT. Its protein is CASSWGATNEKLFF.